This T cell receptor beta chain was profiled in a study of T-cell memory formation after mild COVID-19. Whole-study results and caveats: Pre-infection memory harbored some responding clones, suggesting cross-reactive memory joined. CD4/CD8 balance characterized clones contracting day 15 to 85, and CD4+ skew characterized later expanders. Mainly in CM and EM were contracting CD4+ clones; CD8+ were in EMRA.

This CDR3 is built from 15 residues. Germline CDR1 LNHDA, CDR2 SQIVND (reference sequence). Trimming removed 7 bases from V and 1 base from J, with 16 bases in between. TCRdb re-called the 5' RACE reads with MiXCR, one entry per CDR3 protein. This repertoire shows hundreds of thousands of distinct CDR3 sequences, 15% to 20% found once; its top ten account for approximately 21%. Notes on this clonotype: Its matching antigen is unknown.

Specimen: PBMCs or a T cell subset sorted from them (not recorded which). V is TRBV19 and J is TRBJ1-1; no definite D call. The receptor's source is a man between 18 and 29 years old who had mild COVID-19 (a few samples of this study predate the infection). Cell type and time point are not known. CDR3 protein: CASIPGLGRNTEAFF. The CDR3 DNA is TGTGCCAGTATCCCCGGGTTGGGGAGGAACACTGAAGCTTTCTTT.